The entry below describes one TCR beta chain. The sample originates from a study of cytomegalovirus exposure and HLA in healthy donors. The V gene's germline CDR1 is SGHRS and CDR2 YFSETQ. The V end lost 4 bases, the J end lost 5 bases, and 12 bases lay between the germline ends. The CDR3 contains 13 residues. PCR primers comprised 60 Vbeta and 13 Jbeta primers. In the original analysis: About 10 million of tens of millions of unique TCR beta chains were shared, per a later count. TCRdb keeps only in-frame clones here, not all; method: immunoSEQ multiplex PCR. The V and J calls and the clone size are those of that table, but D and trimming were determined from the DNA. The table records about 130,000 clones, 83% of them present only once.

The clonotype originates from a girl aged 2 to 9 in good health and CMV-seronegative. The sequenced sample consisted of PBMCs. This chain links TRBV5-1 with TRBJ1-1, with D tentatively TRBD1 (6 bases). The CDR3 coding sequence is TGCGCCAGCAGCGTGGGGGGGCGGACTGAAGCTTTCTTT. Protein product: CASSVGGRTEAFF.